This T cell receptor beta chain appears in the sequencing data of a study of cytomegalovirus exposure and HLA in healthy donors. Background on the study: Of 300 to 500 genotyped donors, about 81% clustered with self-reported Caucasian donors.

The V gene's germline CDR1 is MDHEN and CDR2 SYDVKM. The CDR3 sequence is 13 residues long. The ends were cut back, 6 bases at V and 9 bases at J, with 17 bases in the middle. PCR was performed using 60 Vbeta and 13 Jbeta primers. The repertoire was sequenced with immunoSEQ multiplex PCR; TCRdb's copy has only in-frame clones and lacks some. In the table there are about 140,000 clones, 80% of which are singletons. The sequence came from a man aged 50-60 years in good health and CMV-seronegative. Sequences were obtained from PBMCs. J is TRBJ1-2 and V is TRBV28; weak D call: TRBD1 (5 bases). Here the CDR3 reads CASRTQVFSRYTF. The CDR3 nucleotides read TGTGCCAGCAGGACACAGGTCTTCTCTCGCTACACCTTC.